These 19 T cell receptor beta chains share one sample of origin, sequenced in a study of tumour-infiltrating T cells in Burkitt lymphoma. Sequencing was performed with immunoSEQ multiplex PCR; in TCRdb, only in-frame clones are kept and a portion is missing. The profile shows around 15,000 clones, around four fifths of them singletons. Sequenced: tumor tissue. These receptors all come from a human donor with diffuse large B-cell lymphoma.

A few counts support this clone. The chain joins TRBV6-1 to TRBJ2-7; D gene ambiguous. CDR1 MNHNS and CDR2 SASEGT come from the germline V gene. V lost 4 bases, J lost 2 bases, and 0 bases lay in between. The CDR3 loop spans 10 amino acids. In nucleotides, the CDR3 is TGTGCCAGCAGTGCCTACGAGCAGTACTTC. It is translated as CASSAYEQYF.

The rearrangement uses TRBV11-1 and TRBJ2-5; 8 positions agree with TRBD1. The V and J ends lost 2 bases and 5 bases, in that order; junction bases with no gene match: 4. The CDR3 runs to 14 residues. From germline, CDR1 is SGHAT and CDR2 FQDESV (reference sequence). The CDR3 coding sequence is TGTGCCAGCAGCTTACAGGGGGCTCGGGAGACCCAGTACTTC. Protein: CASSLQGARETQYF. Full variable domain (remainder filled in from reference TRBV11-1 and TRBJ2-5): EAEVAQSPRYKITEKSQAVAFWCDPISGHATLYWYRQILGQGPELLVQFQDESVVDDSQLPKDRFSAERLKGVDSTLKIQPAELGDSAMYLCASSLQGARETQYFGPGTRLLVL.

Only one count was recorded for this clone. Here the CDR3 DNA reads TGTGCCAGCAGCCAAGAAGCGTTTTTGACTAGCGGGGGCAGTCGGAGCACAGATACGCAGTATTTT. Encoded protein: CASSQEAFLTSGGSRSTDTQYF. The chain links TRBV4-2 to TRBJ2-3, with 12 bases fitting TRBD2. Unmatched junction bases numbered 16, after V lost 0 bases and J lost 0 bases. The CDR3 contains 22 residues. In germline, CDR1 is LGHNA, CDR2 YNFKEQ.

The chain is built from TRBV5-3 and TRBJ2-7, with D hard to call. Being an ORF, TRBV5-3 has a function that is uncertain. The CDR3 loop spans 11 amino acids. V shed 2 bases and J shed 5 bases, with 5 bases lying between them. CDR3 DNA: TGTGCCAGAAGCTTAAATAACGAGCAGTACTTC. Residues: CARSLNNEQYF.

This clone has only a few counts. This chain uses TRBV28 with TRBJ1-2, with D unresolved. V shed 5 bases and J shed 7 bases, with 11 bases lying between them. Germline CDR1 and CDR2: MDHEN and SYDVKM. The CDR3 spans 12 residues. The CDR3, as DNA: TGTGCCAGCAGTCTTCCGGGCGGTGGCTACACCTTC. Translated: CASSLPGGGYTF.

The J gene is TRBJ2-2, the V gene TRBV27; D is possibly TRBD1 (5 bases). V lost 3 bases, J lost 3 bases, and 11 bases lay in between. The CDR3 totals 15 residues. The germline CDR1 and CDR2 sequences are MNHEY and SMNVEV (reference sequence). The CDR3 loop reads CASSLMDIDTGELFF. The CDR3 DNA follows: TGTGCCAGCAGTTTGATGGACATAGACACCGGGGAGCTGTTTTTT.

This chain joins TRBV7-9 and TRBJ1-1; the D is unclear. Germline CDR1 is SEHNR and CDR2 is FQNEAQ (reference sequence). The CDR3 runs to 13 residues. V was cut by 7 bases and J by 0 bases, with 9 bases left in between. In nucleotides, the CDR3 is TGTGCCAGCAAAACGGGGATGAACACTGAAGCTTTCTTT. It is translated as CASKTGMNTEAFF.

The chain combines TRBV7-2 with TRBJ2-5; tentative D call: TRBD1 (6 bases). V shed 1 base and J shed 1 base, with 19 bases lying between them. The CDR3 loop spans 18 amino acids. In germline, CDR1 is SGHTA, CDR2 FQGNSA. The CDR3 DNA follows: TGTGCCAGCAGCTTAGGGGGGCGGGCAGGGAGCGGCCAAGAGACCCAGTACTTC. Protein product: CASSLGGRAGSGQETQYF. The full variable domain, completed using reference TRBV7-2 and TRBJ2-5, is GAGVSQSPSNKVTEKGKDVELRCDPISGHTALYWYRQSLGQGLEFLIYFQGNSAPDKSGLPSDRFSAERTGGSVSTLTIQRTQQEDSAVYLCASSLGGRAGSGQETQYFGPGTRLLVL.

As to this clone: Sequence at one end of the junction differs from germline and may be a read error. V usage is TRBV5-1 and J usage is TRBJ2-1; 7 bases are shared with TRBD2. Germline assignment: CDR1 SGHRS and CDR2 YFSETQ. The CDR3 has 14 amino acids. Here the CDR3 reads CASSLAVNSNGQFF. CDR3 DNA: TGCGCCAGCAGCCTAGCGGTTAACTCCAATGGGCAGTTCTTC.

In nucleotides, the CDR3 is TGTGCCAGCAGTCGACTAGCCGCCTACGAGCAGTACTTC. Amino acids: CASSRLAAYEQYF. V usage is TRBV27 and J usage is TRBJ2-7; 7 bases fit TRBD2. V lost 5 bases to trimming and J lost 2 bases; unmatched junction nucleotides: 3. This CDR3 is 13 amino acids long. The germline V gene encodes CDR1 MNHEY and CDR2 SMNVEV (reference sequence).

The sample holds a few counts of this clone. The J gene is TRBJ2-2, the V gene TRBV6-5; D uncertain. Germline V gives CDR1 MNHEY, CDR2 SVGAGI. The CDR3 sequence is 14 residues long. V lost 2 bases and J 1 base, leaving 5 bases between the germline ends. CDR3 sequence reads: CASSYTRNTGELFF. CDR3 nucleotide sequence: TGTGCCAGCAGTTACACAAGGAACACCGGGGAGCTGTTTTTT.

The gene calls are TRBV19 and TRBJ2-7; 9 bases map to TRBD1. The trim removed 5 bases at V and 4 bases at J, leaving 6 bases unmatched. Germline CDR1 and CDR2: LNHDA and SQIVND (reference sequence). The CDR3 sequence is 14 residues long. CDR3 loop: CASSRTGTGYEQYF. CDR3 DNA sequence: TGTGCCAGTAGTCGCACCGGGACAGGGTACGAGCAGTACTTC.

The chain has TRBV6-6 and TRBJ1-6; no reliable D call. The V gene's germline CDR1 is MNHNY and CDR2 SVGAGI (reference sequence). V was clipped by 6 bases and J by 7 bases, with 7 bases between them. The CDR3 sequence is 12 residues long. DNA of the CDR3: TGTGCCAGCAGGGACCCAAATTCACCCCTCCACTTT. It translates to CASRDPNSPLHF.

The rearrangement links TRBV7-9 to TRBJ2-3; D not resolved. This CDR3 is 12 amino acids long. The germline V gene encodes CDR1 SEHNR and CDR2 FQNEAQ (reference sequence). V lost 3 bases and J 5 bases, leaving 6 bases between the germline ends. CDR3 amino acids: CASSFEGDTQYF. The DNA of the CDR3 is TGTGCCAGCAGCTTTGAAGGAGATACGCAGTATTTT. The entire variable domain, with the rest obtained from reference TRBV7-9 and TRBJ2-3, is as follows: DTGVSQNPRHKITKRGQNVTFRCDPISEHNRLYWYRQTLGQGPEFLTYFQNEAQLEKSRLLSDRFSAERPKGSFSTLEIQRTEQGDSAMYLCASSFEGDTQYFGPGTRLTVL.

The chain couples TRBV2 to TRBJ2-5, with TRBD1 as a possible D gene (6 bases). V was shortened by 3 bases and J by 4 bases, with 21 bases between the two germline ends. The CDR3 has 17 amino acids. Germline V gene data show CDR1 as SNHLY and CDR2 as FYNNEI. Here the CDR3 reads CASSERRTDTEGETQYF. CDR3 nucleotide sequence: TGTGCCAGCAGTGAGAGGAGGACAGACACTGAAGGAGAGACCCAGTACTTC. Full variable domain (rest looked up from reference TRBV2 and TRBJ2-5): EPEVTQTPSHQVTQMGQEVILRCVPISNHLYFYWYRQILGQKVEFLVSFYNNEISEKSEIFDDQFSVERPDGSNFTLKIRSTKLEDSAMYFCASSERRTDTEGETQYFGPGTRLLVL.

This clone has just a few counts. The chain has TRBV4-2 and TRBJ2-3; D possibly corresponds to TRBD1 (5 bases). Deletions cut 1 base from V and 5 bases from J, with 7 bases between. From germline, CDR1 is LGHNA and CDR2 YNFKEQ. This CDR3 is built from 13 residues. Written as DNA, the CDR3 is TGTGCCAGCAGCCAAGTCCAGGGAGATACGCAGTATTTT. This sequence encodes CASSQVQGDTQYF.

V is TRBV9 and J is TRBJ2-2; D is perhaps TRBD2 (6 bases). V was trimmed by 4 bases and J by 1 base, leaving 11 bases between them. Germline V lookup: CDR1 SGDLS, CDR2 YYNGEE. This CDR3 is built from 15 residues. CDR3 nucleotide sequence: TGTGCCAGCAGCCCCCATAGCGGGAACACCGGGGAGCTGTTTTTT. Amino acids: CASSPHSGNTGELFF.

The CDR3 DNA follows: TGTGCCAGCAGCCTAGGACGGAGGAACACTGAAGCTTTCTTT. It yields the protein CASSLGRRNTEAFF. The rearrangement uses TRBV6-5 and TRBJ1-1, with D hard to call. The CDR3 runs to 14 residues. Between the trimmed V and J ends, which lost 6 bases and 1 base, there was a span of 12 bases. Germline values: CDR1 MNHEY, CDR2 SVGAGI.

The rearrangement joins TRBV4-3 to TRBJ2-1, with 7 nucleotides matching TRBD1. V lost 4 bases and J lost 9; bases outside the gene matches: 12. The CDR3 extends over 15 amino acids. Looked up from germline, CDR1 is LGHNA and CDR2 is YSLEER. The chain's CDR3 is CASSRGSLTGSEQFF. CDR3 in DNA: TGCGCCAGCAGCCGAGGATCATTGACAGGGAGTGAGCAGTTCTTC.